The 2 T cell receptor beta chains given below trace back to one sample, sequenced in a study of blood T cell repertoires in COVID-19. Sequencing was performed with immunoSEQ multiplex PCR; in TCRdb, only in-frame clones are kept and a portion is missing. The sample consists of approximately 390,000 clones, around 87% of them appearing once. Material for sequencing was peripheral blood. The receptor set was obtained from a man aged 18 to 29 with active or convalescent COVID-19.

The chain links TRBV21-1 to TRBJ1-5; the table's TRBD1 call for D was not verified on the DNA. TRBV21-1 is reported as a pseudogene. This CDR3 is built from 12 residues. The CDR3 protein is CASGTTLQPQHF. DNA of the CDR3: TGTGCCAGCGGGACAACTCTTCAGCCCCAGCATTTT.

The V gene is TRBV9, the J gene TRBJ1-3; 8 bases match TRBD1. Losses at the gene ends were 4 bases for V and 3 bases for J; bases not matched to a gene: 6. From germline, CDR1 is SGDLS and CDR2 YYNGEE. The CDR3 runs to 15 residues. The CDR3 loop is CASSYRQGYGNTIYF. The CDR3, as DNA: TGTGCCAGCAGCTACCGACAGGGGTATGGAAACACCATATATTTT.